One and the same sample provided the 3 T cell receptor beta chains below, sequenced in a study of blood T cell repertoires in COVID-19. Sequenced by immunoSEQ multiplex PCR; TCRdb stores in-frame clones only, minus some. Of 150,000 to 200,000 clones in the sample, approximately 83% were seen once. Source material: peripheral blood. The receptors were sampled from a man aged 55 to 69 with acute or convalescent COVID-19.

The J gene is TRBJ1-5, the V gene TRBV28, with D unresolved. The V end was cut by 3 bases, the J end by 7 bases, with 10 bases between. The CDR3 loop spans 13 amino acids. Germline CDR1 MDHEN, CDR2 SYDVKM. The CDR3 nucleotides read TGTGCCAGCAGTTTCGGCGGGCAGCAGCCCCAGCATTTT. Its protein is CASSFGGQQPQHF.

The V and J genes are TRBV15 and TRBJ2-1; D is possibly TRBD2 (6 bases). CDR1 and CDR2 (germline): LNHNV, YYDKDF (reference sequence). This CDR3 is 14 amino acids long. V lost 0 bases and J lost 8, with 11 bases in between. The CDR3 region has the DNA TGTGCCACCAGCAGAGATAGCGGCGGCTATGAGCAGTTCTTC. Protein sequence: CATSRDSGGYEQFF.

V usage is TRBV7-2 and J usage is TRBJ1-5; no definite D call. Per germline, CDR1 SGHTA and CDR2 FQGNSA. CDR3 size: 16 residues. Trimming shortened V by 1 base and J by 1 base, and 11 bases separated the two germline ends. In nucleotides, the CDR3 is TGTGCCAGCAGCTTAGTCTCGGCAGGCAGCAATCAGCCCCAGCATTTT. Protein product: CASSLVSAGSNQPQHF.